A single sample is the source of the 2 T cell receptor beta chains below, sequenced in a study of cytomegalovirus exposure and HLA in healthy donors. The PCR ran on 60 Vbeta and 13 Jbeta primers. Repertoires were generated with immunoSEQ multiplex PCR, while TCRdb's copy carries only in-frame clones and drops some. This table has approximately 100,000 clones, roughly three fifths appearing once. The sample taken for sequencing was PBMCs. All receptors derive from a man aged 25 to 45 in good health and CMV-seropositive.

V usage is TRBV15 and J usage is TRBJ1-5; no firm D call. The V gene's germline CDR1 is LNHNV and CDR2 YYDKDF (reference sequence). This CDR3 has 14 amino acids. V dropped 1 base and J dropped 4 bases, with 8 bases sitting between them. The DNA of the CDR3 is TGTGCCACCAGCAGAGGTCCGGGAAATCAGCCCCAGCATTTT. Translated, it gives CATSRGPGNQPQHF.

CDR3 coding DNA: TGTGCCAGCAGCTTAGGGGCCGGAAATCGAAACACCATATATTTT. The encoded protein is CASSLGAGNRNTIYF. This sequence joins TRBV7-9 and TRBJ1-3, with unresolved D. This CDR3 region has 15 residues. The germline V gene encodes CDR1 SEHNR and CDR2 FQNEAQ (reference sequence). Between the trimmed V and J ends, which lost 1 base and 5 bases, there was a span of 12 bases.